This note documents a single TCR beta chain sequence. Its antigen is currently unknown. TCRdb re-called the 5' RACE reads through MiXCR, storing one row per CDR3 protein. The table includes almost 350,000 distinct CDR3 sequences, 20% to 25% detected once. Germline loops: CDR1 MGHRA, CDR2 YSYEKL. V was shortened by 3 bases and J by 0 bases, with 12 bases between the two germline ends. The CDR3 consists of 15 residues. This sample stems from a study of T-cell memory formation after mild COVID-19. Notes on the study in general: Nothing showed for sure that second-wave clones peaking on day 37 were SARS-CoV-2 specific.

The sequenced material came from PBMCs or a T cell subset sorted from them (not recorded which). V is TRBV4-1 and J is TRBJ2-7; tentatively, D is TRBD2 (5 bases). This clonotype was obtained from a man in his late teens or twenties who had mild COVID-19 (a few samples of this study predate the infection). Cell type and time point are not known. The CDR3 DNA reads as TGCGCCAGCAGCCAGTCCTCGGGGTCCTCCTACGAGCAGTACGTC. This codes for CASSQSSGSSYEQYV.